This passage covers 21 T cell receptor beta chains from one sample sequenced in a study of T cells after yellow fever vaccination. TCRdb re-analysed the 5' RACE reads in MiXCR, keeping a single row per CDR3 protein. The table has fewer than 400,000 distinct CDR3 sequences, around a tenth seen once. This material consisted of CD4+ T cells sorted from PBMCs, taken 45 days after the yellow fever booster vaccination. The source is a man in his late teens or twenties who received the YFV17D yellow fever vaccine.

A single count supports this clonotype. This chain joins TRBV5-1 and TRBJ2-1, with unresolved D. V lost 5 bases to trimming and J lost 2 bases, with 11 bases between them. CDR1 SGHRS and CDR2 YFSETQ come from the germline V gene. This CDR3 has 14 residues. The CDR3 sequence: CASSYDSAYNEQFF. In nucleotides, the CDR3 is TGCGCCAGCAGTTACGACTCAGCCTACAATGAGCAGTTCTTC.

A few counts support this clonotype. V gene TRBV5-1 combines with J gene TRBJ2-3, with D uncertain. The CDR3 is 17 amino acids. CDR1 SGHRS and CDR2 YFSETQ come from the germline V gene. Between the trimmed V and J ends, which lost 4 bases and 0 bases, there was a span of 18 bases. CDR3 sequence reads: CASSPDGDTYSTDTQYF. CDR3 DNA: TGCGCCAGCAGCCCGGATGGCGACACGTATAGCACAGATACGCAGTATTTT.

In this sample, this clonotype turned up many times. The rearrangement links TRBV3-1 to TRBJ2-3, with unresolved D. Germline lookup yields CDR1 LGHDT and CDR2 YNNKEL (reference sequence). V was clipped by 5 bases and J by 0 bases, with 9 bases between them. The length of the CDR3 is 14 residues. In DNA form, the CDR3 reads TGTGCCAGCAGCGACATTACTAGCACAGATACGCAGTATTTT. It translates to CASSDITSTDTQYF.

J is TRBJ2-5 and V is TRBV6-5, with D possibly being TRBD1 or TRBD2 (6 bases each). This CDR3 contains 16 residues. CDR1 is MNHEY and CDR2 is SVGAGI in the germline V gene. Trimming took off 0 bases at V and 4 bases at J, with 15 bases between the two ends. The CDR3 sequence: CASSYSSFTGAETQYF. The CDR3, as DNA: TGTGCCAGCAGTTACTCGAGCTTTACGGGGGCAGAGACCCAGTACTTC.

This clonotype was detected a few times. The gene calls are TRBV7-2 and TRBJ1-5; 9 nucleotides line up with TRBD1. Unmatched junction bases numbered 4, after V lost 3 bases and J lost 1 base. CDR3 length: 16 residues. Looked up from germline, CDR1 is SGHTA and CDR2 is FQGNSA. CDR3 sequence (DNA): TGTGCCAGCAGCTTTATGACAGGGGGAAGCAATCAGCCCCAGCATTTT. Amino acids: CASSFMTGGSNQPQHF.

V and J are TRBV7-3 and TRBJ1-2; maybe TRBD1 (5 bases). This CDR3 spans 15 amino acids. V shed 4 bases and J shed 4 bases, with 16 bases lying between them. In germline, CDR1 is SGHTA, CDR2 FQGTGA. This CDR3 reads CASSSEPGPIYGYTF. CDR3 bases: TGTGCCAGCAGCTCGGAACCGGGACCCATCTATGGCTACACCTTC.

The J gene is TRBJ2-3, the V gene TRBV5-6, with 7 bases fitting TRBD1. With 4 bases clipped from V and 0 bases from J, the junction kept 5 bases outside the gene matches. CDR3 length: 15 amino acids. Looked up from germline, CDR1 is SGHDT and CDR2 is YYEEEE. Here the CDR3 reads CASSGRGFSTDTQYF. DNA for the CDR3: TGTGCCAGCAGCGGCAGGGGGTTTAGCACAGATACGCAGTATTTT.

Many counts were recorded for this clonotype. The chain couples TRBV5-1 to TRBJ2-2; possible D gene TRBD1, 6 bases. CDR3 length: 15 amino acids. Germline V gene sequence: CDR1 SGHRS, CDR2 YFSETQ. With 1 base removed from V and 3 bases from J, the gap between germline ends came to 10 bases. CDR3 coding DNA: TGCGCCAGCAGCTTGTCGGCAGGGGACACCGGGGAGCTGTTTTTT. Encoded protein: CASSLSAGDTGELFF.

This clonotype has at least ten counts. The chain couples TRBV7-2 to TRBJ2-5; 8 bases agree with TRBD2. The germline CDR1 and CDR2 sequences are SGHTA and FQGNSA. The CDR3 is made up of 14 amino acids. V gave up 3 bases and J gave up 5 bases; unmatched junction bases: 5. CDR3 in amino acids: CASSFLGGGETQYF. As DNA, the CDR3 is TGTGCCAGCAGCTTCCTGGGCGGGGGGGAGACCCAGTACTTC.

This clonotype appeared a few times. This sequence joins TRBV29-1 and TRBJ2-5; D is undetermined. Germline-derived CDR1 and CDR2 are SQVTM and ANQGSEA. The V and J ends lost 7 bases and 0 bases respectively, with 21 bases between them. The length of the CDR3 is 16 residues. The CDR3 loop reads CSAEALSALYQETQYF. Here the CDR3 DNA reads TGCAGCGCCGAAGCGTTGAGCGCCCTGTACCAAGAGACCCAGTACTTC.

There are a few counts of this clonotype. The CDR3, as DNA: TGTGCCAGCAGCGTAGACAGCTCCTACGAGCAGTACGTC. Protein: CASSVDSSYEQYV. The rearrangement joins TRBV9 to TRBJ2-7; D is unresolved. Germline CDR1 reads SGDLS; CDR2 reads YYNGEE. The ends were cut back, 0 bases at V and 0 bases at J, with 4 bases in the middle. This CDR3 is built from 13 residues.

This clonotype came up a few times. This chain uses TRBV29-1 with TRBJ2-5; D not resolved. The V end lost 5 bases, the J end lost 5 bases, and 12 bases lay between the germline ends. From germline, CDR1 is SQVTM and CDR2 ANQGSEA. CDR3 length: 12 amino acids. The CDR3 is CSVKGPGETQYF. DNA of the CDR3: TGCAGCGTTAAGGGCCCCGGGGAGACCCAGTACTTC.

The J gene is TRBJ1-2, the V gene TRBV20-1; the D gene is possibly TRBD1 (5 bases). CDR1 is DFQATT, CDR2 SNEGSKA, per germline (reference sequence). The CDR3 runs to 12 residues. The V and J ends lost 5 bases and 8 bases respectively, with 15 bases between them. The CDR3 nucleotides read TGCAGTGCTGGGTCGGGGTGGGGCGGCTACACCTTC. It codes for CSAGSGWGGYTF.

This chain connects TRBV5-1 to TRBJ2-6; no definite D call. This CDR3 has 14 residues. The germline gives CDR1 SGHRS, CDR2 YFSETQ. V lost 3 bases, J lost 4 bases, and 8 bases lay in between. The DNA for the CDR3 is TGCGCCAGCAGCTCCCTTCCCGGGGCCAACGTCCTGACTTTC. Its protein product is CASSSLPGANVLTF.

This clonotype was picked up many times. The V and J genes are TRBV7-9 and TRBJ2-1, with 7 positions matching TRBD1. The CDR3 contains 13 residues. CDR1 and CDR2 (germline): SEHNR, FQNEAQ (reference sequence). The J segment lost 7 bases and the V segment lost 4 bases, leaving 4 bases of the junction unmatched. CDR3 amino acids: CASSSAGGNEQFF. CDR3 DNA sequence: TGTGCCAGCAGCTCGGCAGGGGGTAATGAGCAGTTCTTC.

Many counts were recorded for this clonotype. The gene calls are TRBV5-1 and TRBJ1-6; D might be TRBD1 (5 bases). This CDR3 has 15 residues. From germline, CDR1 is SGHRS and CDR2 YFSETQ. Between the trimmed V and J ends, which lost 4 bases and 8 bases, there was a span of 16 bases. The DNA of the CDR3 is TGCGCCAGCAGCCCGGACGCAGGGAGGTATTCACCCCTCCACTTT. It specifies CASSPDAGRYSPLHF.

The chain couples TRBV7-3 to TRBJ2-2; D remains ambiguous. V was clipped by 5 bases and J by 5 bases, with 6 bases between them. The germline CDR1 and CDR2 sequences are SGHTA and FQGTGA. The CDR3 is made up of 12 amino acids. The CDR3 spells CASSTSTGELFF. The CDR3 nucleotides are TGTGCCAGCAGCACCTCGACCGGGGAGCTGTTTTTT.

The table lists this clonotype with a few counts. CDR3 coding DNA: TGTGCCAGTAGTCGAGTCAAGGGAGAGACCCAGTACTTC. The encoded protein is CASSRVKGETQYF. The chain recombines TRBV19 with TRBJ2-5, with D hard to call. V was cut by 5 bases and J by 4 bases, with 11 bases left in between. This CDR3 region has 13 residues. Germline assignment: CDR1 LNHDA and CDR2 SQIVND (reference sequence). The variable domain in full, with the rest retrieved from reference TRBV19 and TRBJ2-5, is DGGITQSPKYLFRKEGQNVTLSCEQNLNHDAMYWYRQDPGQGLRLIYYSQIVNDFQKGDIAEGYSVSREKKESFPLTVTSAQKNPTAFYLCASSRVKGETQYFGPGTRLLVL.

Only a few counts were recorded for this clonotype. The chain joins TRBV6-6 to TRBJ2-3; perhaps TRBD1 as D (5 bases). The germline gives CDR1 MNHNY, CDR2 SVGAGI (reference sequence). Trimming removed 8 bases from V and 1 base from J, with 19 bases in between. The CDR3 sequence is 16 residues long. CDR3 nucleotide sequence: TGTGCCAGCGTGATTCCAGGGCATAGGGGCACAGATACGCAGTATTTT. It encodes CASVIPGHRGTDTQYF.

This clonotype was detected ten times or more. This chain connects TRBV6-5 to TRBJ2-3; D ambiguous. This CDR3 contains 14 residues. Germline V gives CDR1 MNHEY, CDR2 SVGAGI. Trimming took 7 bases from V and 0 from J, leaving 11 bases between them. The CDR3 here is CASKRPLSTDTQYF. Here the CDR3 DNA reads TGTGCCAGCAAAAGACCTCTAAGCACAGATACGCAGTATTTT.

The chain carries TRBV7-9 and TRBJ2-2, with D perhaps matching TRBD1 (5 bases). CDR1 is SEHNR and CDR2 is FQNEAQ in the germline V gene (reference sequence). The CDR3 length is 15 residues. V was pared by 3 bases and J by 4 bases, with 12 bases between. CDR3 loop: CASSFRGFSTGELFF. CDR3 nucleotide sequence: TGTGCCAGCAGCTTTAGGGGATTTAGCACCGGGGAGCTGTTTTTT.